This TCR beta chain was profiled in a study of vaccination effects on CD4 cells after COVID-19. Whole-study context: Either the BNT162b2 or mRNA-1273 vaccine was given to participants in two doses. General observations from the study: Healthy vaccine recipients' vaccine-induced clones were almost all SARS-CoV-2 mono-reactive.

CDR1 is MNHEY and CDR2 is SVGAGI in the germline V gene. CDR3 length: 14 amino acids. V lost 6 bases, J lost 2 bases, and 4 bases stayed unmatched. This clone was counted once. Its antigen remains unidentified. Using immunoSEQ multiplex PCR, the repertoire was profiled, and TCRdb retains in-frame clones only, with some absent. This sample carries about 70,000 clones, around 77% of them seen once, and the ten largest clones take around 2.1%. Culture proceeded for approximately nine days, and CD4+ T cells were then isolated. Cultures had half their medium replaced with IL-2 medium on days 3 and 7. The TCR originated in a human donor who received a COVID-19 vaccine. V gene TRBV6-5 combines with J gene TRBJ2-3; 8 bases match TRBD2. The sequenced sample was CD4+ T cells from PBMCs cultured without peptide, obtained before COVID-19 vaccination. CDR3 DNA sequence: TGTGCCAGCAGCAAACTAGCGGACACAGATACGCAGTATTTT. It yields the protein CASSKLADTDTQYF.